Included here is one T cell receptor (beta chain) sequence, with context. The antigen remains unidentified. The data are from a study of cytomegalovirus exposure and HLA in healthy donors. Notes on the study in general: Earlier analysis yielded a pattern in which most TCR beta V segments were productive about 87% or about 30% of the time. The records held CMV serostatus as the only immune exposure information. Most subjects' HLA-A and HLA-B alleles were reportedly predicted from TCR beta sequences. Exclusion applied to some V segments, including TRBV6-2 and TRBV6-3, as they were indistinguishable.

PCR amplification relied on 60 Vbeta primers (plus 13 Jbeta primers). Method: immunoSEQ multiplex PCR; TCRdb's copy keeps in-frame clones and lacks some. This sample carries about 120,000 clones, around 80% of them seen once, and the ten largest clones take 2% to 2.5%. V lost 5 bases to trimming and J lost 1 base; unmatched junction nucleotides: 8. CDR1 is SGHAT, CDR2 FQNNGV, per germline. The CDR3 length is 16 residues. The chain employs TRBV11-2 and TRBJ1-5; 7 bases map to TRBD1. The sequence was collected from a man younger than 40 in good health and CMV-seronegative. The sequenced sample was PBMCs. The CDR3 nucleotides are TGTGCCAGCAGCGAATCCGGGACAGTGAGCAATCAGCCCCAGCATTTT. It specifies CASSESGTVSNQPQHF.